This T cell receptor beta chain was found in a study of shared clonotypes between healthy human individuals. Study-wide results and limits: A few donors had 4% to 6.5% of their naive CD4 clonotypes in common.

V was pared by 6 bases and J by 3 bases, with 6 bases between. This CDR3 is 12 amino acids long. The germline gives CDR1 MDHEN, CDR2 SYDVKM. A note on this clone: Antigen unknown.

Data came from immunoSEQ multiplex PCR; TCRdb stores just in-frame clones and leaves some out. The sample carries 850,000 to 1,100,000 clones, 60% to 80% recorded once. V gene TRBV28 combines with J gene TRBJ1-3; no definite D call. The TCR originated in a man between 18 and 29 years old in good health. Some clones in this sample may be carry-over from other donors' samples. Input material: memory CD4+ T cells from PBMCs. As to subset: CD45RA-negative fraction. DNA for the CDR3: TGTGCCAGCAGACCTAATGGAAACACCATATATTTT. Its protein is CASRPNGNTIYF.